This T cell receptor beta chain comes out of a study of radiation and T cells in renal cell carcinoma. Time point: baseline pretreatment blood. Treatment indicated: 15 Gy SBRT to primary tumor, nephrectomy 4 weeks later. V lost 2 bases to trimming and J lost 3 bases; unmatched junction nucleotides: 3. The CDR3 has 15 residues. Germline CDR1 WSHSY, CDR2 SAAADI. Clones were sequenced by immunoSEQ multiplex PCR, and TCRdb holds only the in-frame ones, with some missing. The table has 100,000 to 150,000 clones, approximately 82% seen once. Here the sequenced sample was blood, taken from a patient whose treatment included radiotherapy and nephrectomy. This receptor was identified in a woman in her sixties or seventies with renal cell carcinoma. The chain employs TRBV10-2 and TRBJ2-2; 7 nucleotides agree with TRBD1. For the CDR3, the DNA is TGCGCCAGCAGTGAGGGGACAGACTACACCGGGGAGCTGTTTTTT. Encoded protein: CASSEGTDYTGELFF.